Sequencing of this T cell receptor beta chain was carried out in a study of T cell repertoires in cytomegalovirus infection. Study details: Public TCR beta signatures were indicative of both CMV infection and a matching HLA type. Points from the study as a whole: Public TCR beta family frequency separated CMV-and-HLA carriers, including in an independent cohort. Dominant in the ex vivo response were TCR beta clonotypes restricted by HLA-C and specific for CMV.

In TCRdb, the reads were re-called with MiXCR into one record per CDR3 protein. The sample lists approximately 180,000 distinct CDR3 sequences; approximately 19% were seen once. This clonotype was counted many times. No antigen is known for it. Germline CDR1 is SGHVS and CDR2 is FNYEAQ. The V and J ends lost 1 base and 0 bases respectively, with 13 bases between them. The CDR3 runs to 16 residues. Sequencing was done on a sample of PBMCs. This TCR was sampled from a human donor in good health (CMV status not recorded). Some clones in this sample may be carry-over from other donors' samples. The chain has TRBV7-6 and TRBJ2-7, with D hard to call. The CDR3 reads CASSLDAGSSSYEQYF. The CDR3 DNA reads as TGTGCCAGCAGCTTAGATGCCGGGTCATCCTCCTACGAGCAGTACTTC.